Listed below are T cell receptor beta chains from one sample, sequenced in a study of a mutant IDH1 vaccine in newly diagnosed glioma. Their recognized antigens are unknown. Only in-frame clones appear in the TCRdb table, and some are missing; sequencing was by immunoSEQ multiplex PCR. The sample contains tens of thousands of clones, roughly nine tenths of which appear only once. The sequenced sample was PBMCs, obtained from a glioma patient whose treatment included an IDH1 peptide vaccine. These receptors all come from a woman in her fifties or sixties with glioma. Both conserved end residues are part of each CDR3. The D gene is left open where the match is weak. Some rows mark clone size as missing; the rest say once, few, many or name a class of expanded clone.

j_gene	d_gene	abundance	v_gene	CDR3nt	CDR3aa
TRBJ1-2	NA	NA	TRBV7-9	TGTGCCAGCAGCTCCGCCGAGGGAGTTAGTATCGGCTACACCTTC	CASSSAEGVSIGYTF
TRBJ2-4	TRBD2	NA	TRBV19	TGTGCCAGTATGGGGATAGCGGGTTTATTAGCCAAAAACATTCAGTACTTC	CASMGIAGLLAKNIQYF
TRBJ2-1	NA	NA	TRBV2	TGTGCCAGCAATGGGCAGAACTACAATGAGCAGTTCTTC	CASNGQNYNEQFF
TRBJ2-1	NA	NA	TRBV9	TGTGCCAGCAGCGTAGAGGGCAGAAATTTGCACAATGAGCAGTTCTTC	CASSVEGRNLHNEQFF
TRBJ2-2	NA	once	TRBV2	TGTGCCAGCAGGGCTAGCGCAGCGAACACCGGGGAGCTGTTTTTT	CASRASAANTGELFF
TRBJ2-1	TRBD1	NA	TRBV7-6	TGTGCCAGCAGCTTACAGGGGGCTGCTGTCAATGAGCAGTTCTTC	CASSLQGAAVNEQFF
TRBJ2-3	TRBD1	NA	TRBV4-1	TGCGCCAGCAGCCAAGCCCCGAGACAGGGGGCGAGGACAGATACGCAGTATTTT	CASSQAPRQGARTDTQYF
TRBJ1-4	NA	few	TRBV11-2	TGTGCCAGCGGCAGGGATGCTAATGAAAAACTGTTTTTT	CASGRDANEKLFF
TRBJ2-1	NA	NA	TRBV19	TGTGCCAGTGCACCCATGGGAAGCTCCTACAATGAGCAGTTCTTC	CASAPMGSSYNEQFF
TRBJ2-3	NA	NA	TRBV11-3	TGTGCCAGCAGCTTGGGTGAGGGGCCAGATACGCAGTATTTT	CASSLGEGPDTQYF
TRBJ2-2	TRBD2	once	TRBV4-1	TGCGCCAGCAGCCAAGCGACTAGCGGGAGGACCGGGGAGCTGTTTTTT	CASSQATSGRTGELFF
TRBJ2-3	NA	NA	TRBV28	TGTGCCAGCAGTTTATGGGCAGGGAAGGCAGATACGCAGTATTTT	CASSLWAGKADTQYF
TRBJ1-1	NA	once	TRBV5-5	TGTGCCAGCAGTCGTTTGGGGGCAGCTGAAGCTTTCTTT	CASSRLGAAEAFF
TRBJ2-4	NA	NA	TRBV28	TGTGCCAGCAGGCAAACTTTAGCCAAAAACATTCAGTACTTC	CASRQTLAKNIQYF
TRBJ2-1	NA	NA	TRBV7-2	TGTGCCAGCAGCTTAGGAGAGTACAATGAGCAGTTCTTC	CASSLGEYNEQFF
TRBJ2-7	TRBD1	NA	TRBV28	TGTGCCAGCAGTCTTAACACAGGGGGCATTTTTTTCGAGCAGTACTTC	CASSLNTGGIFFEQYF
TRBJ1-2	NA	once	TRBV5-1	TGCGCCAGCAGCCCCATTCCGGGGCAATATGGCTACACCTTC	CASSPIPGQYGYTF
TRBJ2-1	NA	few	TRBV9	TGTGCCAGCAGCGTTGACACGGCATATTACAATGAGCAGTTCTTC	CASSVDTAYYNEQFF
TRBJ2-5	NA	NA	TRBV6-5	TGTGCCAGCAGTTACGGCCCACCCAGGACCCAGTACTTC	CASSYGPPRTQYF
TRBJ2-1	NA	NA	TRBV11-2	TGTGCCAGCAGCTTACGTCGAGAAGGGGGCTACAATGAGCAGTTCTTC	CASSLRREGGYNEQFF
TRBJ1-2	NA	once	TRBV9	TGTGCCAGCAGCGGGCGGGGCTACACCTTC	CASSGRGYTF
TRBJ2-1	NA	NA	TRBV27	TGTGCCAGCAGTCCCTTAGGTTGGGACTACAATGAGCAGTTCTTC	CASSPLGWDYNEQFF
TRBJ2-3	TRBD2	NA	TRBV18	TGTGCCAGCTCACCAACTAGCGGGAGAAATAGGGCAGATACGCAGTATTTT	CASSPTSGRNRADTQYF
TRBJ1-5	TRBD1	NA	TRBV6-1	TGTGCCAGCAGTGAATTGCAGGGGGTTGGTCAGCCCCAGCATTTT	CASSELQGVGQPQHF
TRBJ1-5	NA	NA	TRBV27	TGTGCCAGCAGTTTTCACCCCCGAACGGGACTGGACAATCAGCCCCAGCATTTT	CASSFHPRTGLDNQPQHF
TRBJ2-3	NA	NA	TRBV7-9	TGTGCCAGCAGCCCCGATTCGGGTGGAGATACGCAGTATTTT	CASSPDSGGDTQYF
TRBJ2-7	NA	NA	TRBV5-1	TGCGCCAGCAGCCAACGGTCCGGCTCCTACGAGCAGTACTTC	CASSQRSGSYEQYF
TRBJ2-1	TRBD2	NA	TRBV6-5	TGTGCCAGCAGTTACCTAGCGGGGTACAATGAGCAGTTCTTC	CASSYLAGYNEQFF
TRBJ2-7	TRBD1	NA	TRBV5-4	TGTGCCAGCAGCCGGGACAGTTACGAGCAGTACTTC	CASSRDSYEQYF
TRBJ2-2	NA	NA	TRBV2	TGTGCCAGCAGTGAAGCCCAAAGTTGGACACGAGCCGGGGAGCTGTTTTTT	CASSEAQSWTRAGELFF
TRBJ2-5	NA	NA	TRBV18	TGTGCCAGCTCACCGCCAGCGGAACTCCAAGAGACCCAGTACTTC	CASSPPAELQETQYF
TRBJ2-1	TRBD1	NA	TRBV5-4	TGTGCCAGCTATTATGGGACAGGGAACTACAATGAGCAGTTCTTC	CASYYGTGNYNEQFF
TRBJ2-7	NA	NA	TRBV2	TGTGCCAGCAAGGAGTTCAACGAGCAGTACTTC	CASKEFNEQYF
TRBJ2-7	NA	once	TRBV5-5	TGTGCCAGCAGCTTGGGCGAGGGCTACGAGCAGTACTTC	CASSLGEGYEQYF
TRBJ1-2	NA	NA	TRBV19	TGTGCCAGTAGGGCCACGGGGGCGAGAATCGGCTACACCTTC	CASRATGARIGYTF
TRBJ2-7	TRBD2	NA	TRBV6-1	TGTGCCAGCGTGGGGACTAGCGGGATGATTGAGCAGTACTTC	CASVGTSGMIEQYF
TRBJ2-7	NA	NA	TRBV5-1	TGCGCCAGCAGCTTGGGCGTCGAGAGGGTGGGGTTCGAGCAGTACTTC	CASSLGVERVGFEQYF